What follows are 29 T cell receptor beta chains derived from one specimen sequenced in a study of shared clonotypes between healthy human individuals. Using immunoSEQ multiplex PCR, the repertoire was profiled, and TCRdb retains in-frame clones only, with some absent. The data hold hundreds of thousands of clones, with roughly 96% observed a single time. Positively selected for CCR7, the CD45RO-negative cells used as naive CD8 cells excluded terminally differentiated effector memory CD45RA+ cells. Sequenced material: naive CD8+ T cells sorted from blood. The receptors stem from a woman aged 25 to 39 in good health.

This clone was seen just once. The chain employs TRBV7-9 and TRBJ2-1, with D possibly being TRBD2 (6 bases). The germline V gene encodes CDR1 SEHNR and CDR2 FQNEAQ (reference sequence). The CDR3 sequence is 13 residues long. Trimming pared 2 bases from V and 7 bases from J, leaving 9 bases between. CDR3 protein: CASSLLSGNEQFF. For the CDR3, the DNA is TGTGCCAGCAGCTTACTTAGCGGAAATGAGCAGTTCTTC.

V is TRBV2 and J is TRBJ2-1; D tentatively fits TRBD1 or TRBD2 (5 bases each). Germline assignment: CDR1 SNHLY and CDR2 FYNNEI. CDR3 size: 16 residues. Written as DNA, the CDR3 is TGTGCTCAAGGGACCTCACCGAGCGCTTTCTACAATGAGCAGTTCTTC. Translated: CAQGTSPSAFYNEQFF.

The rearrangement uses TRBV9 and TRBJ2-1, with a possible D match to TRBD2 (5 bases). Per the germline V gene, CDR1 is SGDLS and CDR2 is YYNGEE. The germline V and J ends were trimmed by 0 bases and 8 bases, with 15 bases remaining between them. The CDR3 contains 15 residues. CDR3 residues: CASSVDSRRNDEQFF. DNA for the CDR3: TGTGCCAGCAGCGTAGACAGCCGGAGGAATGATGAGCAGTTCTTC.

The chain recombines TRBV28 with TRBJ2-7; 7 bases are shared with TRBD1. The CDR3 covers 15 residues. Germline CDR1 is MDHEN and CDR2 is SYDVKM. The ends lost 4 bases at V and 3 bases at J; junction bases unmatched: 9. CDR3 sequence: CASSSPTGIDYEQYF. DNA of the CDR3: TGTGCCAGCAGTTCTCCGACAGGGATAGACTACGAGCAGTACTTC. The full variable domain, completed using reference TRBV28 and TRBJ2-7, is DVKVTQSSRYLVKRTGEKVFLECVQDMDHENMFWYRQDPGLGLRLIYFSYDVKMKEKGDIPEGYSVSREKKERFSLILESASTNQTSMYLCASSSPTGIDYEQYFGPGTRLTVT.

For the CDR3, the DNA is TGTGCCAGCAGCTACGTGGGACCGCCCTCAGGCGAGCAGTACTTC. Encoded protein: CASSYVGPPSGEQYF. The chain links TRBV13 to TRBJ2-7, with D possibly being TRBD1 or TRBD2 (5 bases each). CDR3 length: 15 amino acids. The germline CDR1 and CDR2 sequences are PRHDT and FYEKMQ (reference sequence). V was pared by 4 bases and J by 6 bases, with 19 bases between.

This chain's CDR3 is CASGRGLAGGYEQYF. The CDR3 nucleotides read TGTGCCAGCGGCCGCGGACTAGCGGGAGGATACGAGCAGTACTTC. The chain couples TRBV28 to TRBJ2-7; 14 nucleotides match TRBD2. Germline V gene sequence: CDR1 MDHEN, CDR2 SYDVKM. The V gene end was trimmed by 8 bases and the J gene end by 4 bases; junction bases not matched to a gene: 7. The length of the CDR3 is 15 residues.

This clone was found a few times. This chain links TRBV10-1 with TRBJ2-7; D is unresolved. The V end lost 3 bases, the J end lost 1 base, and 7 bases lay between the germline ends. The CDR3 length is 13 residues. Germline-derived CDR1 and CDR2 are WNHNN and SYGVQD (reference sequence). The CDR3 DNA is TGCGCCAGCAGTGATGGGGATTCCTACGAGCAGTACTTC. It yields the protein CASSDGDSYEQYF.

The chain has TRBV4-1 and TRBJ2-2; D not certain. CDR3 length equals 16 residues. Germline V lookup: CDR1 MGHRA, CDR2 YSYEKL. V lost 4 bases, J lost 1 base, and 13 bases lay in between. The CDR3 region is CASSPTGTLNTGELFF. DNA for the CDR3: TGCGCCAGCAGCCCCACGGGCACCTTGAACACCGGGGAGCTGTTTTTT.

Turning to this clone: This CDR3 is also generated by other DNA sequences in the sample. This chain links TRBV27 with TRBJ2-7; 7 bases line up with TRBD1. Germline V gene data show CDR1 as MNHEY and CDR2 as SMNVEV (reference sequence). There are 13 residues in the CDR3. The V segment lost 7 bases and the J segment 2 bases; nucleotides outside the gene matches: 5. The CDR3 is CASKPGTAYEQYF. The CDR3 coding sequence is TGTGCCAGCAAACCCGGGACAGCCTACGAGCAGTACTTC.

The chain joins TRBV29-1 to TRBJ2-3; D is perhaps TRBD2 (5 bases). CDR1 is SQVTM and CDR2 is ANQGSEA in the germline V gene. Trimming stripped 1 base from V and 0 bases from J, with 8 bases between. The CDR3 totals 14 residues. This CDR3 is CSVEGAESTDTQYF. The DNA for the CDR3 is TGCAGCGTTGAAGGAGCGGAGAGCACAGATACGCAGTATTTT.

This clone was observed a few times. This rearrangement joins TRBV10-1 to TRBJ1-1; no clear D. This CDR3 spans 14 amino acids. V was pared by 4 bases and J by 2 bases, with 11 bases between. CDR1 is WNHNN, CDR2 SYGVQD, per germline (reference sequence). DNA for the CDR3: TGCGCCAGCAGTGTGGGGAAGGGAAACACTGAAGCTTTCTTT. Translation gives CASSVGKGNTEAFF.

This rearrangement joins TRBV29-1 to TRBJ2-6; D not resolved. Per the germline V gene, CDR1 is SQVTM and CDR2 is ANQGSEA. The V end was cut by 4 bases, the J end by 2 bases, with 9 bases between. The CDR3 consists of 14 residues. Here the CDR3 reads CSVVASAGANVLTF. The CDR3 nucleotides read TGCAGCGTTGTTGCGAGCGCTGGGGCCAACGTCCTGACTTTC.

The chain recombines TRBV29-1 with TRBJ1-1; 8 bases are shared with TRBD1. Germline V lookup: CDR1 SQVTM, CDR2 ANQGSEA. The trim removed 8 bases at V and 6 bases at J, leaving 17 bases unmatched. The CDR3 extends over 15 amino acids. The CDR3 reads CSFVPGQGAKAEAFF. CDR3 in DNA: TGCAGCTTTGTCCCCGGTCAGGGGGCTAAGGCTGAAGCTTTCTTT. Supplemented by reference TRBV29-1 and TRBJ1-1, the full variable domain reads SAVISQKPSRDICQRGTSLTIQCQVDSQVTMMFWYRQQPGQSLTLIATANQGSEATYESGFVIDKFPISRPNLTFSTLTVSNMSPEDSSIYLCSFVPGQGAKAEAFFGQGTRLTVV.

The chain is built from TRBV4-1 and TRBJ1-2; the D is unclear. V was pared by 5 bases and J by 4 bases, with 14 bases between. Germline V gives CDR1 MGHRA, CDR2 YSYEKL. The CDR3 runs 14 residues. DNA of the CDR3: TGCGCCAGCAGCGTAGCCCTTGGTTTCTATGGCTACACCTTC. Residues: CASSVALGFYGYTF.

This chain connects TRBV7-6 to TRBJ2-5, with D perhaps matching TRBD1 (5 bases). Germline CDR1 reads SGHVS; CDR2 reads FNYEAQ. V lost 8 bases to trimming and J lost 6 bases, with 16 bases between them. This CDR3 contains 13 residues. CDR3 sequence (DNA): TGTGCCAGCGGGGCCCGAGCGTGGAAGACCCAGTACTTC. Translating gives CASGARAWKTQYF. Full variable domain (rest looked up from reference TRBV7-6 and TRBJ2-5): GAGVSQSPRYKVTKRGQDVALRCDPISGHVSLYWYRQALGQGPEFLTYFNYEAQQDKSGLPNDRFSAERPEGSISTLTIQRTEQRDSAMYRCASGARAWKTQYFGPGTRLLVL.

This clone was seen once. This chain links TRBV7-2 with TRBJ2-7, with 11 bases that match TRBD2. This CDR3 has 17 amino acids. V trimming: 4 bases; J trimming: 3 bases; junction bases outside the gene matches: 11. Germline V lookup: CDR1 SGHTA, CDR2 FQGNSA. CDR3 sequence (DNA): TGTGCCAGCAGCTCCCGCGCGACTAGCGGGATAGTCTACGAGCAGTACTTC. Amino acid sequence: CASSSRATSGIVYEQYF.

The chain is built from TRBV7-2 and TRBJ2-3; unclear D gene. Germline CDR1 is SGHTA and CDR2 is FQGNSA. CDR3 size: 16 residues. V lost 1 base and J lost 1, with 12 bases in between. The CDR3 nucleotides are TGTGCCAGCAGCTTAGGTTACGCGGTGGGCACAGATACGCAGTATTTT. This codes for CASSLGYAVGTDTQYF.

The gene calls are TRBV27 and TRBJ2-3, with D hard to call. Between the trimmed V and J ends, which lost 3 bases and 4 bases, there was a span of 8 bases. The length of the CDR3 is 13 residues. From germline, CDR1 is MNHEY and CDR2 SMNVEV (reference sequence). CDR3 coding DNA: TGTGCCAGCAGTTTGGTCTTACCAGATACGCAGTATTTT. Translation: CASSLVLPDTQYF.

The chain couples TRBV5-6 to TRBJ2-7; 11 bases line up with TRBD2. After removal of 4 bases from V and 6 bases from J, the junction contained 9 bases not matched to a gene. CDR1 and CDR2 (germline): SGHDT, YYEEEE. This CDR3 has 15 amino acids. The DNA of the CDR3 is TGTGCCAGCAGCCTGGGCTTACTAGCGGGAGTCGAGCAGTACTTC. Translated, it gives CASSLGLLAGVEQYF.

The chain carries TRBV27 and TRBJ1-5; D uncertain. Trimming cost V 3 bases and J 0 bases, with 9 bases left between them. In germline, CDR1 is MNHEY, CDR2 SMNVEV (reference sequence). This CDR3 comprises 15 residues. CDR3 in DNA: TGTGCCAGCAGTTTCCTCGCGGATAGCAATCAGCCCCAGCATTTT. Protein product: CASSFLADSNQPQHF.

The V gene is TRBV11-2, the J gene TRBJ1-2; D not resolved. The V end was cut by 2 bases, the J end by 2 bases, with 9 bases between. This CDR3 has 14 residues. Germline CDR1 reads SGHAT; CDR2 reads FQNNGV. This CDR3 is CASSLLQENYGYTF. CDR3 sequence (DNA): TGTGCCAGCAGCTTACTGCAGGAGAACTATGGCTACACCTTC.

With regard to this clone: Distinct nucleotide sequences in the sample also encode this CDR3. This rearrangement joins TRBV27 to TRBJ2-7; D not certain. The V gene lost 2 bases and the J gene lost 7 bases, with 9 bases spanning the gap. Germline CDR1 reads MNHEY; CDR2 reads SMNVEV (reference sequence). The CDR3 is 12 residues long. The CDR3 sequence: CASSLGVGEQYF. The CDR3 nucleotides read TGTGCCAGCAGTTTAGGGGTGGGTGAGCAGTACTTC.

The gene calls are TRBV19 and TRBJ1-4, with 7 nucleotides matching TRBD1. The CDR3 is 15 residues long. CDR1 and CDR2 (germline): LNHDA, SQIVND (reference sequence). Trimming removed 4 bases from V and 4 bases from J; junction bases left unmatched: 6. This chain's CDR3 is CASSTGTVNNEKLFF. In nucleotides, the CDR3 is TGTGCCAGTAGTACCGGGACAGTTAATAATGAAAAACTGTTTTTT.

The chain is built from TRBV7-8 and TRBJ2-7, with TRBD2 identical over 7 bases. CDR3 size: 15 residues. V gave up 1 base and J gave up 2 bases; unmatched junction bases: 5. The V gene's germline CDR1 is SGHVS and CDR2 FQNEAQ. The CDR3 sequence: CASSLEGRETYEQYF. The DNA of the CDR3 is TGTGCCAGCAGCTTAGAAGGGAGGGAAACCTACGAGCAGTACTTC.

The CDR3 loop reads CASSLFGSDTQYF. The CDR3 DNA sequence: TGTGCCAGCAGCTTATTTGGGTCCGATACGCAGTATTTT. The chain carries TRBV7-9 and TRBJ2-3; D unresolved. Germline V CDR1 and CDR2: SEHNR, FQNEAQ (reference sequence). The CDR3 runs to 13 residues. V was cut by 2 bases and J by 6 bases, with 9 bases left in between.

The gene calls are TRBV27 and TRBJ2-7; D is ambiguous. With 4 bases removed from V and 0 bases from J, the gap between germline ends came to 7 bases. The CDR3 sequence is 13 residues long. Looked up from germline, CDR1 is MNHEY and CDR2 is SMNVEV (reference sequence). CDR3 protein: CASSSGNSYEQYF. CDR3 in DNA: TGTGCCAGCAGTTCCGGCAACTCCTACGAGCAGTACTTC.

The chain uses TRBV4-1 and TRBJ2-7; a weak D match, TRBD1 (6 bases). The V gene lost 4 bases and the J gene lost 0 bases, with 10 bases spanning the gap. The CDR3 loop spans 14 amino acids. Germline lookup yields CDR1 MGHRA and CDR2 YSYEKL. The CDR3 nucleotides read TGCGCCAGCAGCCCGGGACAAAGCTCCTACGAGCAGTACTTC. Its translation: CASSPGQSSYEQYF.

The V and J genes are TRBV29-1 and TRBJ2-2; tentative D call: TRBD2 (6 bases). The V gene's germline CDR1 is SQVTM and CDR2 ANQGSEA. The CDR3 has 14 residues. Between the trimmed V and J ends, which lost 7 bases and 6 bases, there was a span of 18 bases. The CDR3 reads CSACPSGRSGELFF. The CDR3, as DNA: TGCAGCGCTTGTCCCTCAGGGAGGTCCGGGGAGCTGTTTTTT.

The V gene is TRBV5-1, the J gene TRBJ2-7, with D tentatively TRBD1 (5 bases). Trimming left V 4 bases short and J 0 bases short, with 14 bases between. The CDR3 spans 15 residues. Germline V gives CDR1 SGHRS, CDR2 YFSETQ. CDR3 sequence reads: CASSPETENSYEQYF. CDR3 bases: TGCGCCAGCAGCCCCGAGACAGAAAACTCCTACGAGCAGTACTTC.